The 23 T cell receptor beta chains presented below share a single source sample, sequenced in a study of shared clonotypes between healthy human individuals (TCRdb year 2020). The library was prepared using the immunoSEQ multiplex PCR assay. Here the immuneACCESS table is served through TCRdb, limited to in-frame sequences with V and J called. Missing clones are a known gap in these copies; in checked studies unresolved V genes cover under half, and the rest lacks a known reason. Present in this sample are roughly 890,000 clones, 90% to 95% of which were seen just once. The top ten clones comprise under 30% of the sample. CD8 naive samples consisted of CD45RO-negative cells that were positively selected for CCR7, yielding a CD45RA+CCR7+ population without TemRA cells. The sample consisted of naive CD8+ T cells sorted from blood. This specimen's cell subset or site label, interpreted: CD45RA+CCR7+. These receptors all stem from a man aged 30 to 39 in good health.

The V call is TRBV6-5, the J call TRBJ2-1; tentative D call: TRBD2 (6 bases). Trimming took off 6 bases at V and 2 bases at J, with 14 bases between the two ends. This CDR3 has 15 amino acids. Germline CDR1 MNHEY, CDR2 SVGAGI. The CDR3 DNA reads TGTGCCAGCAGACCCATGCGGGAAGCCTACAATGAGCAGTTCTTC. The encoded protein is CASRPMREAYNEQFF.

V is TRBV29-1 and J is TRBJ2-3; a weak D match, TRBD1 (7 bases). Germline values: CDR1 SQVTM, CDR2 ANQGSEA. V lost 7 bases and J 4 bases, leaving 18 bases between the germline ends. The CDR3 extends over 14 amino acids. CDR3 residues: CSGQSTGEADTQYF. In DNA form, the CDR3 reads TGCAGCGGGCAATCTACAGGGGAGGCAGATACGCAGTATTTT.

This sequence joins TRBV28 and TRBJ2-6, with D perhaps TRBD1 (6 bases). V was shortened by 3 bases and J by 2 bases, with 11 bases between the two germline ends. CDR1 is MDHEN and CDR2 is SYDVKM in the germline V gene. The CDR3 length is 16 residues. CDR3 nucleotides: TGTGCCAGCAGTTTTACGGCAGGGGCTGGGGCCAACGTCCTGACTTTC. As protein: CASSFTAGAGANVLTF.

V and J are TRBV5-1 and TRBJ1-5, with D possibly being TRBD1 (6 bases). The CDR3 totals 15 residues. Germline CDR1 SGHRS, CDR2 YFSETQ. Trimming left V 4 bases short and J 5 bases short, with 16 bases between. The CDR3 DNA sequence: TGCGCCAGCAGCGATACAGGGTCGGCGGATCAGCCCCAGCATTTT. Residues: CASSDTGSADQPQHF.

This clone was seen just once. J is TRBJ2-3 and V is TRBV9; 10 nucleotides agree with TRBD2. This CDR3 contains 16 residues. Germline V gene lookup returns CDR1 SGDLS and CDR2 YYNGEE. With V trimmed by 6 bases and J by 2 bases, 9 bases remained unmatched. CDR3 DNA sequence: TGTGCCAGCAATCGTAGGACTAGCGGCCCCACAGATACGCAGTATTTT. It translates to CASNRRTSGPTDTQYF.

V and J are TRBV7-9 and TRBJ2-7; no clear D. Germline-derived CDR1 and CDR2 are SEHNR and FQNEAQ (reference sequence). The CDR3 runs to 16 residues. The V gene lost 4 bases and the J gene lost 3 bases, with 19 bases spanning the gap. CDR3 nucleotides: TGTGCCAGCAGCTCCACCCGTGGCAATTCCTTCTACGAGCAGTACTTC. Translating it yields CASSSTRGNSFYEQYF.

The V gene is TRBV27, the J gene TRBJ2-7; 11 bases agree with TRBD2. J lost 3 bases, V lost 5 bases, and 6 bases had no gene match. The germline CDR1 and CDR2 sequences are MNHEY and SMNVEV (reference sequence). This CDR3 contains 15 residues. The DNA of the CDR3 is TGTGCCAGCAGTACCGGACTAGCGGGTAGCTACGAGCAGTACTTC. Protein product: CASSTGLAGSYEQYF.

The chain uses TRBV13 and TRBJ2-3, with a weak D call TRBD2 (6 bases). The germline V gene encodes CDR1 PRHDT and CDR2 FYEKMQ (reference sequence). The CDR3 runs to 15 residues. V lost 2 bases and J lost 2, with 11 bases in between. Here the CDR3 DNA reads TGTGCCAGCAGCTTAACGGCGGGGATCACAGATACGCAGTATTTT. Translating it yields CASSLTAGITDTQYF.

This rearrangement joins TRBV6-4 to TRBJ1-2; 11 bases line up with TRBD1. Germline CDR1 reads MRHNA; CDR2 reads SNTAGT. V trimming: 0 bases; J trimming: 7 bases; junction bases outside the gene matches: 1. There are 14 residues in the CDR3. The CDR3 region has the DNA TGTGCCAGCAGTGACTCGGGACAGGGGGGTGGCTACACCTTC. It is translated as CASSDSGQGGGYTF.

The chain combines TRBV7-6 with TRBJ2-2, with 13 positions matching TRBD2. J lost 6 bases, V lost 5 bases, and 6 bases had no gene match. Germline CDR1 SGHVS, CDR2 FNYEAQ. The CDR3 length is 16 residues. The CDR3: CASSLLLAGGPGELFF. In DNA, the CDR3 is TGTGCCAGCAGCCTATTACTAGCGGGAGGGCCCGGGGAGCTGTTTTTT.

The chain combines TRBV6-7 with TRBJ2-7, with a tentative D call TRBD2 (6 bases). TRBV6-7 is treated as an ORF (open reading frame) with a function not yet certain. The V end was cut by 10 bases, the J end by 3 bases, with 19 bases between. CDR3 length: 14 amino acids. The CDR3 region has the DNA TGTGCCAACACCCGGGACTTCCCAGTCTACGAGCAGTACTTC. Translated, it gives CANTRDFPVYEQYF.

The rearrangement joins TRBV27 to TRBJ2-7, with D possibly being TRBD2 (6 bases). Germline V gene lookup returns CDR1 MNHEY and CDR2 SMNVEV (reference sequence). The CDR3 is 15 residues long. Trimming removed 0 bases from V and 3 bases from J, with 12 bases in between. The DNA of the CDR3 is TGTGCCAGCAGTTTATCCCCGGGAGAAGGCTACGAGCAGTACTTC. Translation: CASSLSPGEGYEQYF.

The genes are TRBV5-4 and TRBJ2-4; D not certain. Germline V lookup: CDR1 SGHNT, CDR2 YYREEE (reference sequence). This CDR3 has 14 amino acids. The V end lost 5 bases, the J end lost 0 bases, and 9 bases lay between the germline ends. For the CDR3, the DNA is TGTGCCAGCAGTTCGGTTGAAGCCAAAAACATTCAGTACTTC. Amino acid sequence: CASSSVEAKNIQYF.

The CDR3 DNA reads TGTGCCAGCAGCTTATCCCCGGCGACAGGGGGCCTCTACGAGCAGTACTTC. Translating gives CASSLSPATGGLYEQYF. The chain couples TRBV11-1 to TRBJ2-7; 10 bases match TRBD1. Germline V lookup: CDR1 SGHAT, CDR2 FQDESV (reference sequence). This CDR3 contains 17 residues. J was trimmed by 3 bases and V by 2 bases; bases with no gene match: 10.

In regard to this clone: At the DNA level, this CDR3 is encoded by other sequences in the same sample as well. V gene TRBV27 combines with J gene TRBJ2-7; no firm D call. Per the germline V gene, CDR1 is MNHEY and CDR2 is SMNVEV (reference sequence). This CDR3 has 13 residues. Deletions cut 3 bases from V and 3 bases from J, with 9 bases between. Written as DNA, the CDR3 is TGTGCCAGCAGTTTCGGCGCCAACTACGAGCAGTACTTC. Translating gives CASSFGANYEQYF.

The chain recombines TRBV19 with TRBJ2-3; D is unresolved. This CDR3 has 13 residues. V lost 7 bases and J lost 2, with 10 bases in between. The V gene's germline CDR1 is LNHDA and CDR2 SQIVND (reference sequence). DNA of the CDR3: TGTGCCAGTATTGGTGGGATCACAGATACGCAGTATTTT. This gives the protein CASIGGITDTQYF.

This chain joins TRBV9 and TRBJ2-1; 8 positions agree with TRBD2. Germline values: CDR1 SGDLS, CDR2 YYNGEE. The V gene end was trimmed by 4 bases and the J gene end by 4 bases; junction bases not matched to a gene: 7. CDR3 length: 15 amino acids. As DNA, the CDR3 is TGTGCCAGCAGCCCGAGCGGGAGCAATTACAATGAGCAGTTCTTC. Protein product: CASSPSGSNYNEQFF.

J is TRBJ2-1 and V is TRBV7-3, with 12 bases lining up with TRBD2. CDR1 is SGHTA and CDR2 is FQGTGA in the germline V gene. The CDR3 is 18 residues long. V was pared by 2 bases and J by 4 bases, with 9 bases of the junction left unmatched. The CDR3 protein is CASSLALAGGDWYNEQFF. The CDR3 nucleotides are TGTGCCAGCAGCTTAGCCCTAGCGGGAGGGGATTGGTACAATGAGCAGTTCTTC.

In the case of this clone: The same CDR3 arises from other DNA sequences in this sample as well. The chain has TRBV28 and TRBJ1-2; TRBD1 agrees at 9 bases. Germline CDR1 reads MDHEN; CDR2 reads SYDVKM. CDR3 length: 13 residues. V trimming: 2 bases; J trimming: 5 bases; junction bases outside the gene matches: 0. CDR3 bases: TGTGCCAGCAGTTTAGGGACAGGGTATGGCTACACCTTC. Translating gives CASSLGTGYGYTF.

This clone was recorded only once. The rearrangement joins TRBV4-1 to TRBJ2-6, with D hard to call. V lost 1 base, J lost 4 bases, and 8 bases lay in between. The CDR3 contains 15 residues. Per the germline V gene, CDR1 is MGHRA and CDR2 is YSYEKL. For the CDR3, the DNA is TGCGCCAGCAGCCAAGTCCCGGTGGGGGCCAACGTCCTGACTTTC. As protein: CASSQVPVGANVLTF.

The J gene is TRBJ2-5, the V gene TRBV7-8; D remains unclear. The germline gives CDR1 SGHVS, CDR2 FQNEAQ. V was trimmed by 4 bases and J by 7 bases, leaving 7 bases between them. This CDR3 is 11 amino acids long. The CDR3 nucleotides are TGTGCCAGCAGCTCCCTTGGGACCCAGTACTTC. Translating it yields CASSSLGTQYF.

J is TRBJ2-7 and V is TRBV2; D is perhaps TRBD2 (5 bases). The CDR3 contains 16 residues. Trimming left V 3 bases short and J 2 bases short, with 17 bases between. Germline V lookup: CDR1 SNHLY, CDR2 FYNNEI. CDR3 in amino acids: CASSEWRTGNAYEQYF. The CDR3 coding sequence is TGTGCCAGCAGTGAGTGGAGGACGGGGAACGCCTACGAGCAGTACTTC.

The V and J genes are TRBV14 and TRBJ2-7; D is unresolved. Trimming removed 5 bases from V and 3 bases from J, with 17 bases in between. The V gene's germline CDR1 is SGHDN and CDR2 FVKESK. This CDR3 is built from 15 residues. For the CDR3, the DNA is TGTGCCAGCAGCTCCTCCCGTGGCACCCACTACGAGCAGTACTTC. This gives the protein CASSSSRGTHYEQYF.